The T cell receptor (beta chain) described here comes from a study of blood T cell repertoires in COVID-19. Authors' analysis steps: Researchers report that nucleated cell counts were estimated from reference gene primer amplification. Clones were sequenced by immunoSEQ multiplex PCR, and TCRdb holds only the in-frame ones, with some missing. The V and J calls and the clone size are those of that table, but D and trimming were determined from the DNA. The sample includes roughly 160,000 clones, about 80% seen only once; the top ten take 3% to 4%. The age range of participants was about 18 to 90 years, with residence in under 25 US areas. Participants had their cohort set by participant-reported clinical history. The sample taken for sequencing was PBMCs or T cells enriched from blood (not recorded which). The receptor's source is a woman aged 55-70 years who had recovered from COVID-19.

The CDR3 DNA follows: TGTGCCAGCAGCTTACCCCAGAAGACAGATACGCAGTATTTT. Protein: CASSLPQKTDTQYF. This chain connects TRBV7-2 to TRBJ2-3, with D unclear. Trimming pared 2 bases from V and 3 bases from J, leaving 9 bases between. CDR1 SGHTA and CDR2 FQGNSA come from the germline V gene. CDR3 length: 14 residues.